This T cell receptor (beta chain) emerged from a study of blood T cell repertoires in COVID-19. Turning to the study itself: The study drew acute and convalescent COVID-19 samples from the United States, Italy and Spain.

Libraries were prepared by immunoSEQ multiplex PCR; TCRdb keeps only in-frame clonotypes and omits some of them. The sample lists about 70,000 clones, 85% occurring once. CDR3 length: 16 amino acids. The V gene end was trimmed by 4 bases and the J gene end by 2 bases; junction bases not matched to a gene: 8. Germline CDR1 and CDR2: SGDLS and YYNGEE. The specimen sequenced was peripheral blood. This receptor was identified in a man older than 75 with acute or convalescent COVID-19. V and J are TRBV9 and TRBJ2-1, with 8 bases fitting TRBD2. The CDR3 DNA sequence: TGTGCCAGCAGCCCGGGGACTAGTCGCGCCTACAATGAGCAGTTCTTC. Protein product: CASSPGTSRAYNEQFF.